This is a list of T cell receptor beta chains from one sample in a study of blood T cell repertoires in COVID-19. This table comes from immunoSEQ multiplex PCR, and its TCRdb copy is limited to in-frame clones, with some not included. The table records some 230,000 clones, roughly four fifths of them present only once. The sample consisted of peripheral blood. The receptors stem from a woman aged 55-69 years with acute or convalescent COVID-19. Both conserved end residues are part of each CDR3. The order of the fields is V gene, clone size, D gene, J gene, CDR3 protein, CDR3 DNA. The D gene is left open where the match is weak. Part of the rows lack a size; the others show once, few, many or a class for expanded clones.

>TRBV7-9|NA|TRBD1|TRBJ1-6
CASNPGQGTSPLHF
TGTGCCAGCAATCCGGGACAGGGAACTTCACCCCTCCACTTT
>TRBV30|NA|NA|TRBJ1-4
CAWGTGNEKLFF
TGTGCCTGGGGAACAGGGAATGAAAAACTGTTTTTT
>TRBV2|once|NA|TRBJ1-2
CASSVGSGKYGYTF
TGTGCCAGCAGTGTAGGGTCAGGGAAGTACGGCTACACCTTC
>TRBV29-1|NA|NA|TRBJ1-1
CSVAVQANTEAFF
TGCAGCGTTGCGGTGCAGGCGAACACTGAAGCTTTCTTT
>TRBV28|NA|NA|TRBJ1-2
CASSLEGYGYTF
TGTGCCAGCAGTTTAGAGGGCTATGGCTACACCTTC
>TRBV7-3|NA|NA|TRBJ1-1
CASSRTQDTEAFF
TGTGCCAGCAGCCGCACACAGGATACTGAAGCTTTCTTT
>TRBV9|NA|NA|TRBJ1-1
CASSVASSLGEAFF
TGTGCCAGCAGCGTAGCTAGCTCCTTAGGGGAAGCTTTCTTT
>TRBV19|NA|TRBD1|TRBJ1-2
CASSSRGKRGYTF
TGTGCCAGTAGTAGCAGGGGGAAAAGGGGCTACACCTTC
>TRBV28|NA|NA|TRBJ1-5
CAVTKWKGNQPQHF
TGTGCCGTAACTAAATGGAAAGGCAATCAGCCCCAGCATTTT
>TRBV21-1|NA|NA|TRBJ1-2
CASSKGGGIHGYTF
TGTGCCAGCAGCAAAGGGGGAGGGATCCATGGCTACACCTTC
>TRBV29-1|NA|TRBD1|TRBJ1-1
CSVGWGQGEDTEAFF
TGCAGCGTTGGATGGGGACAGGGGGAGGACACTGAAGCTTTCTTT
>TRBV11-2|NA|NA|TRBJ1-1
CASSLVARSGTEAFF
TGTGCCAGCAGCTTAGTAGCTCGTTCGGGTACTGAAGCTTTCTTT
>TRBV19|NA|TRBD1|TRBJ1-5
CASSEDRGLQPQHF
TGTGCCAGTAGTGAGGACAGGGGGCTTCAGCCCCAGCATTTT
>TRBV6-5|NA|NA|TRBJ1-3
CASKTSGPGNTIYF
TGTGCCAGCAAAACTAGTGGTCCTGGAAACACCATATATTTT
>TRBV3-1/TRBV3-2|NA|NA|TRBJ2-2
CASSQRTSIAGELFF
TGTGCCAGCAGCCAACGCACTAGTATTGCCGGGGAGCTGTTTTTT
>TRBV30|NA|TRBD2|TRBJ2-1
CAWSIGGSYNEQFF
TGTGCCTGGAGTATCGGGGGGTCTTACAATGAGCAGTTCTTC
>TRBV3-1/TRBV3-2|NA|TRBD1|TRBJ1-4
CASSQFRDRDEKLFF
TGTGCCAGCAGCCAATTCCGGGACAGGGATGAAAAACTGTTTTTT
>TRBV6-2/TRBV6-3|NA|TRBD1|TRBJ1-1
CASSRATDRGTEAFF
TGTGCCAGCAGCCGGGCTACGGACAGGGGTACTGAAGCTTTCTTT
>TRBV30|NA|NA|TRBJ1-4
CAWSPRGEKLFF
TGTGCCTGGAGTCCCAGAGGTGAAAAACTGTTTTTT
>TRBV3-1/TRBV3-2|NA|NA|TRBJ1-4
CASSRTGANEKLFF
TGTGCCAGCAGCCGCACGGGGGCTAATGAAAAACTGTTTTTT
>TRBV20-1|NA|NA|TRBJ1-5
CSASPQGGWDQPQHF
TGCAGTGCTAGTCCCCAGGGAGGATGGGATCAGCCCCAGCATTTT
>TRBV2|NA|NA|TRBJ2-7
CASSPTGLVYEQYF
TGTGCCAGCAGTCCCACAGGGTTGGTTTACGAGCAGTACTTC